A selection of T cell receptor beta chains follows, all from one sample in a study of blood T cell repertoires in COVID-19. Here immunoSEQ multiplex PCR was the method, and the copy in TCRdb shows in-frame clones only, minus some. There are 130,000 to 150,000 clones in the sample; 87% occur only once, and roughly 6.1% lies in the top ten. Material for sequencing was peripheral blood. These receptors were taken from a man older than 75 with acute or convalescent COVID-19. CDR3s leave out the opening cysteine and the closing phenylalanine or tryptophan. Each record gives: CDR3 protein, J gene, clone size, V gene. Not all rows give a size; the values are once, few, many and, for expanded clones, a class.

ASSLEGLHYGYT,TRBJ1-2,.,TRBV7-9
ASSLHYTPNTEAF,TRBJ1-1,.,TRBV7-2
ASSINRTTEAF,TRBJ1-1,.,TRBV19
ASSPLRSGARGTQY,TRBJ2-5,.,TRBV19
ASSWAGSDTQY,TRBJ2-3,once,TRBV5-4
ASSLADFTQPQH,TRBJ1-5,.,TRBV28
ASRPDRVSPLH,TRBJ1-6,.,TRBV28
ASSSRGHGAEQY,TRBJ2-7,.,TRBV5-6
ATSRGQARLVNEKLF,TRBJ1-4,.,TRBV15
ASSYDKAYEQY,TRBJ2-7,.,TRBV6-5
ASSPDRANQPQH,TRBJ1-5,.,TRBV7-8
ASSRSGKTGELF,TRBJ2-2,.,TRBV25-1
ASSFSRVESTQY,TRBJ2-3,.,TRBV28
ASSLGDRASDTQY,TRBJ2-3,.,TRBV27
ASSVGGTANTEAF,TRBJ1-1,.,TRBV9
ASSQGARNTEAF,TRBJ1-1,.,TRBV2
ASSYDGGSSYNEQF,TRBJ2-1,.,TRBV6-2/TRBV6-3
AWSPQTGTGANVLT,TRBJ2-6,.,TRBV30
AWSRWSSYEQY,TRBJ2-7,.,TRBV30
ASSLRGGEEKLF,TRBJ1-4,.,TRBV7-9
ASSRTALISGNTIY,TRBJ1-3,.,TRBV7-8
AISRSPGTTPTDEQF,TRBJ2-1,.,TRBV10-3